These T cell receptor beta chains were read from a single sample in a study of read filtering for tumor transcriptome and immune sequencing. TCRdb called the reads again in MiXCR, with one record for every CDR3 protein. This table has more than 100,000 distinct CDR3 sequences, 10% to 15% appearing once. Sequenced input: a population of CD138-negative cells sorted from bone marrow. The source is a donor at least 40 years old with multiple myeloma. Each CDR3 is given with its conserved first and last residue. A D gene is named only where the DNA matches it firmly. Rows give clone size only sometimes, using once, few, many, or a class for an expanded clone.

j_call: TRBJ1-4; d_call: .; v_call: TRBV15; cdr3_length: 15; clone_size: many; cdr3_nt: TGTGCCACCAGCAGAGATGGGGGCCCTAATGAAAAACTGTTTTTT; cdr3_aa: CATSRDGGPNEKLFF
j_call: TRBJ2-5; d_call: .; v_call: TRBV6-6; cdr3_length: 11; clone_size: .; cdr3_nt: TGTGCCAGCACCCAAGGGGAGACCCAGTACTTC; cdr3_aa: CASTQGETQYF
j_call: TRBJ1-1; d_call: .; v_call: TRBV20-1; cdr3_length: 13; clone_size: many; cdr3_nt: TGCAGTGCTAGAGATAAATCCTCGGGGGACGCTTTCTTT; cdr3_aa: CSARDKSSGDAFF
j_call: TRBJ1-6; d_call: .; v_call: TRBV25-1; cdr3_length: 15; clone_size: many; cdr3_nt: TGTGCCAGCAGCCGACAGGACTCCTATAATTCACCCCTCCACTTT; cdr3_aa: CASSRQDSYNSPLHF
j_call: TRBJ2-1; d_call: TRBD1; v_call: TRBV7-8; cdr3_length: 17; clone_size: many; cdr3_nt: TGTGCCAGCAGCTTGAAAGTGGGCCAGGGGGTTTTGAATGAGCAGTTCTTC; cdr3_aa: CASSLKVGQGVLNEQFF
j_call: TRBJ2-5; d_call: TRBD1; v_call: TRBV29-1; cdr3_length: 17; clone_size: many; cdr3_nt: TGCAGCGTTGAAGTCCTGACAGGGGCCCCATGGGGGGAGACCCAGTACTTC; cdr3_aa: CSVEVLTGAPWGETQYF
j_call: TRBJ1-2; d_call: TRBD1; v_call: TRBV5-1; cdr3_length: 17; clone_size: .; cdr3_nt: TGCGCCAGCAGCTTGGCGCCTGCAGGGGGCTCAAACTATGGCTACACCTTC; cdr3_aa: CASSLAPAGGSNYGYTF
j_call: TRBJ2-5; d_call: .; v_call: TRBV6-5; cdr3_length: 12; clone_size: many; cdr3_nt: TGTGCCAGCAGTTACCGGGGAGAGACCCAGTACTTC; cdr3_aa: CASSYRGETQYF
j_call: TRBJ1-5; d_call: .; v_call: TRBV5-6; cdr3_length: 14; clone_size: many; cdr3_nt: TGTGCCAGCAGCGCCGACAGCCAGGATCAGCCCCAGCATTTT; cdr3_aa: CASSADSQDQPQHF
j_call: TRBJ1-1; d_call: .; v_call: TRBV5-5; cdr3_length: 13; clone_size: many; cdr3_nt: TGTGCCAGCAGCTTGACAGGGTCGCCTGAAGCTTTCTTT; cdr3_aa: CASSLTGSPEAFF
j_call: TRBJ1-5; d_call: .; v_call: TRBV15; cdr3_length: 15; clone_size: many; cdr3_nt: TGTGCCACCAGCAGAGCCAGGGCGGGCAATCAGCCCCAGCATTTT; cdr3_aa: CATSRARAGNQPQHF
j_call: TRBJ1-1; d_call: .; v_call: TRBV7-9; cdr3_length: 15; clone_size: many; cdr3_nt: TGTGCCAGCAGCTTTGAACAGCGGCGTTCGTCTGAAGCTTTCTTT; cdr3_aa: CASSFEQRRSSEAFF
j_call: TRBJ1-1; d_call: .; v_call: TRBV18; cdr3_length: 13; clone_size: many; cdr3_nt: TGTGCCAGCTCGGACCGGGAAGCCGATGAAGCTTTCTTT; cdr3_aa: CASSDREADEAFF
j_call: TRBJ1-3; d_call: .; v_call: TRBV7-9; cdr3_length: 14; clone_size: few; cdr3_nt: TGTGCCAGCAGCTCCCAGGGTGGTAGAAACACCATATATTTT; cdr3_aa: CASSSQGGRNTIYF
j_call: TRBJ2-5; d_call: .; v_call: TRBV20-1; cdr3_length: 13; clone_size: few; cdr3_nt: TGCAGTGCTAGCCGGACCCTTCAAGAGACCCAGTACTTC; cdr3_aa: CSASRTLQETQYF
j_call: TRBJ2-3; d_call: .; v_call: TRBV7-8; cdr3_length: 15; clone_size: many; cdr3_nt: TGTGCCAGCACCCCCTCTCTGATATTCACAGATACGCAGTATTTT; cdr3_aa: CASTPSLIFTDTQYF
j_call: TRBJ2-5; d_call: TRBD2; v_call: TRBV20-1; cdr3_length: 14; clone_size: many; cdr3_nt: TGCAGTGCTAGAAGGCTAGCGGGACAAGAGACCCAGTACTTC; cdr3_aa: CSARRLAGQETQYF
j_call: TRBJ2-2; d_call: TRBD2; v_call: TRBV9; cdr3_length: 16; clone_size: many; cdr3_nt: TGTGCCAGCAGCACCCTAGCGGGGGCTAACACCGGGGAGCTGTTTTTT; cdr3_aa: CASSTLAGANTGELFF
j_call: TRBJ2-5; d_call: TRBD1; v_call: TRBV20-1; cdr3_length: 13; clone_size: many; cdr3_nt: TGCAGTGCTAGCGGGACAGGGAAAGAGACCCAGTACTTC; cdr3_aa: CSASGTGKETQYF
j_call: TRBJ1-1; d_call: .; v_call: TRBV5-6; cdr3_length: 13; clone_size: .; cdr3_nt: TGTGCCAGCAGCTTGGTACGGTACACTGAAGCTTTCTTT; cdr3_aa: CASSLVRYTEAFF
j_call: TRBJ2-7; d_call: TRBD2; v_call: TRBV9; cdr3_length: 15; clone_size: many; cdr3_nt: TGTGCCAGCAGCGTAGCTAGCGGGAGCGGTTACGAGCAGTACTTC; cdr3_aa: CASSVASGSGYEQYF
j_call: TRBJ1-1; d_call: .; v_call: TRBV6-6; cdr3_length: 13; clone_size: many; cdr3_nt: TGTGCCAGCACCCGGACGGAAGCTACTGAAGCTTTCTTT; cdr3_aa: CASTRTEATEAFF
j_call: TRBJ2-3; d_call: TRBD1; v_call: TRBV6-5; cdr3_length: 15; clone_size: many; cdr3_nt: TGTGCCAGCAGTCCTGCCGGGACAGGAGCAGATACGCAGTATTTT; cdr3_aa: CASSPAGTGADTQYF